Presented here are 20 T cell receptor beta chains from one specimen sequenced in a study of T-cell reconstitution after alpha-beta-depleted transplantation in children. The authors prepared the TCRbeta library with unique molecular identifiers. MiXCR, run by TCRdb on the PCR reads, gives a single entry per CDR3 protein. The sample yields 350,000 to 450,000 distinct CDR3 sequences, roughly 20% seen once. The source material was PBMCs from the stem cell graft donor, sampled from the stem cell graft. The origin of the receptors is a human donor who donated a stem cell graft to a child with acute myeloid leukemia.

The gene calls are TRBV6-5 and TRBJ1-5, with TRBD1 identical over 12 bases. The CDR3 sequence is 17 residues long. The ends lost 3 bases at V and 1 base at J; junction bases unmatched: 4. Germline values: CDR1 MNHEY, CDR2 SVGAGI. The CDR3 spells CASSYGTGGSSNQPQHF. In DNA form, the CDR3 reads TGTGCCAGCAGTTATGGGACAGGGGGCTCGAGCAATCAGCCCCAGCATTTT.

This clonotype was seen only a few times. The chain has TRBV29-1 and TRBJ2-5; the match to TRBD1 covers 8 bases. Trimming at V came to 7 bases and at J to 5 bases, leaving 12 bases not matched to a gene. Germline loops: CDR1 SQVTM, CDR2 ANQGSEA. The CDR3 length is 14 residues. The CDR3 nucleotides are TGCAGCGCAACGCGGGACAGGCGGATGGAGACCCAGTACTTC. Translating it yields CSATRDRRMETQYF.

A few counts support this clonotype. The genes are TRBV2 and TRBJ2-3; D gene unclear. The CDR3 runs to 13 residues. Looked up from germline, CDR1 is SNHLY and CDR2 is FYNNEI. Trimming shortened V by 1 base and J by 6 bases, and 8 bases separated the two germline ends. CDR3 coding DNA: TGTGCCAGCAGTGAAGGGGTCCAGGATACGCAGTATTTT. Translating it yields CASSEGVQDTQYF.

This clonotype occurred a few times. J is TRBJ1-1 and V is TRBV6-1; D unresolved. V was shortened by 4 bases and J by 3 bases, with 9 bases between the two germline ends. The CDR3 sequence is 13 residues long. Germline CDR1 and CDR2: MNHNS and SASEGT. CDR3 DNA: TGTGCCAGCAGTGTAAGGGTAGACACTGAAGCTTTCTTT. Translated: CASSVRVDTEAFF.

The rearrangement joins TRBV15 to TRBJ2-1, with 8 positions matching TRBD2. This CDR3 spans 16 amino acids. Germline assignment: CDR1 LNHNV and CDR2 YYDKDF (reference sequence). The ends lost 0 bases at V and 5 bases at J; junction bases unmatched: 6. CDR3 in amino acids: CATSRDGSGKHNEQFF. The CDR3 DNA reads TGTGCCACCAGCAGAGATGGTAGCGGGAAACACAATGAGCAGTTCTTC.

The chain carries TRBV21-1 and TRBJ2-5. TRBV21-1 is a known pseudogene. There are 12 residues in the CDR3. This CDR3 reads CASSSNLSDQYF. CDR3 DNA: TGTGCCAGCAGCAGTAATCTTTCGGACCAGTACTTC.

This clonotype appeared a few times. The chain links TRBV7-8 to TRBJ2-1, with 14 nucleotides matching TRBD2. The V gene's germline CDR1 is SGHVS and CDR2 FQNEAQ. This CDR3 spans 14 amino acids. V shed 5 bases and J 8 bases; nucleotides not matched to a gene: 2. In DNA, the CDR3 is TGTGCCAGCAGCGGACTAGCGGGAGGCCATGAGCAGTTCTTC. As protein: CASSGLAGGHEQFF. Variable domain in full (rest from reference TRBV7-8 and TRBJ2-1): GAGVSQSPRYKVAKRGQDVALRCDPISGHVSLFWYQQALGQGPEFLTYFQNEAQLDKSGLPSDRFFAERPEGSVSTLKIQRTQQEDSAVYLCASSGLAGGHEQFFGPGTRLTVL.

V usage is TRBV20-1 and J usage is TRBJ2-7, with D possibly called TRBD1 or TRBD2 (5 bases each). The V gene lost 8 bases and the J gene lost 4 bases, with 15 bases spanning the gap. Germline lookup yields CDR1 DFQATT and CDR2 SNEGSKA (reference sequence). The CDR3 is made up of 12 amino acids. The CDR3 spells CSSSWDQYEQYF. CDR3 DNA: TGCAGTTCTTCATGGGACCAATACGAGCAGTACTTC.

The sample holds a few counts of this clonotype. The gene calls are TRBV7-8 and TRBJ2-7; possibly TRBD2 for D (7 bases). The CDR3 has 16 residues. Trimming took 3 bases from V and 7 from J, leaving 22 bases between them. Germline V gene lookup returns CDR1 SGHVS and CDR2 FQNEAQ. CDR3 loop: CASSFREGVVVGEQYF. The DNA for the CDR3 is TGTGCCAGCAGCTTTAGGGAGGGGGTAGTAGTGGGTGAGCAGTACTTC.

The chain is built from TRBV15 and TRBJ1-2; D is perhaps TRBD1 (6 bases). Trimming shortened V by 0 bases and J by 4 bases, and 15 bases separated the two germline ends. Per germline, CDR1 LNHNV and CDR2 YYDKDF (reference sequence). The CDR3 has 16 amino acids. The CDR3 reads CATSRDSVGGGYGYTF. In DNA form, the CDR3 reads TGTGCCACCAGCAGAGATTCCGTGGGGGGCGGCTATGGCTACACCTTC. Looking up the rest from reference TRBV15 and TRBJ1-2 gives the full variable domain: DAMVIQNPRYQVTQFGKPVTLSCSQTLNHNVMYWYQQKSSQAPKLLFHYYDKDFNNEADTPDNFQSRRPNTSFCFLDIRSPGLGDTAMYLCATSRDSVGGGYGYTFGSGTRLTVV.

This rearrangement joins TRBV20-1 to TRBJ2-3; no reliable D call. CDR3 size: 12 residues. V was clipped by 6 bases and J by 0 bases, with 7 bases between them. Germline V gives CDR1 DFQATT, CDR2 SNEGSKA (reference sequence). Written as DNA, the CDR3 is TGCAGTGCGGTGACTAGCACAGATACGCAGTATTTT. Translation gives CSAVTSTDTQYF.

The chain recombines TRBV4-1 with TRBJ2-1, with D tentatively TRBD1 or TRBD2 (5 bases each). V lost 0 bases to trimming and J lost 10 bases, with 22 bases between them. The CDR3 is made up of 17 amino acids. Germline-derived CDR1 and CDR2 are MGHRA and YSYEKL. In nucleotides, the CDR3 is TGCGCCAGCAGCCAAGAAAGTAGGGACCCTACAATTTGGGAGCAGTTCTTC. Translation gives CASSQESRDPTIWEQFF.

There are a few counts of this clonotype. This rearrangement joins TRBV20-1 to TRBJ2-1; D perhaps matches TRBD2 (5 bases). Germline V gene data show CDR1 as DFQATT and CDR2 as SNEGSKA (reference sequence). This CDR3 comprises 13 residues. In DNA form, the CDR3 reads TGCAGCGGTACCACTAGCTCCTACAATGAGCAGTTCTTC. Translation gives CSGTTSSYNEQFF.

This clonotype was found many times. The chain has TRBV7-7 and TRBJ2-3; 9 bases line up with TRBD1. The CDR3 loop spans 14 amino acids. The germline V gene has CDR1 SSHAT and CDR2 FNYEAQ (reference sequence). Trimming cost V 3 bases and J 3 bases; bases outside gene matches: 1. CDR3 residues: CASSFGTGTDTQYF. Written as DNA, the CDR3 is TGTGCCAGCAGCTTCGGGACAGGGACAGATACGCAGTATTTT. Based on the CDR3 plus reference TRBV7-7 and TRBJ2-3, the full variable domain is GAGVSQSPRYKVTKRGQDVTLRCDPISSHATLYWYQQALGQGPEFLTYFNYEAQPDKSGLPSDRFSAERPEGSISTLTIQRTEQRDSAMYRCASSFGTGTDTQYFGPGTRLTVL.

The V call is TRBV28, the J call TRBJ2-5, with 7 bases identical to TRBD1. The CDR3 extends over 12 amino acids. Germline lookup yields CDR1 MDHEN and CDR2 SYDVKM. The CDR3 loop reads CVATGQGETQYF. DNA for the CDR3: TGTGTTGCGACAGGGCAGGGAGAGACCCAGTACTTC.

This clonotype was seen ten or more times. The V call is TRBV7-2, the J call TRBJ2-1; D is unclear. The CDR3 extends over 12 amino acids. The V gene's germline CDR1 is SGHTA and CDR2 FQGNSA. V was cut by 5 bases and J by 8 bases, with 10 bases left in between. The CDR3 loop is CASSSSGYEQFF. The CDR3 region has the DNA TGTGCCAGCAGCAGCTCCGGGTATGAGCAGTTCTTC.

The table lists this clonotype with a few counts. The genes are TRBV5-6 and TRBJ2-7; 9 bases are a match to TRBD1. The CDR3 runs 15 residues. Germline assignment: CDR1 SGHDT and CDR2 YYEEEE. Losses at the gene ends were 4 bases for V and 5 bases for J; bases not matched to a gene: 10. The CDR3 sequence is CASSPGTGSFNEQYF. As DNA, the CDR3 is TGTGCCAGCAGCCCCGGGACAGGGAGTTTCAACGAGCAGTACTTC.

The gene calls are TRBV2 and TRBJ2-3, with 10 bases that match TRBD2. The V and J ends lost 6 bases and 11 bases, in that order; junction bases with no gene match: 14. The CDR3 is made up of 15 amino acids. Germline assignment: CDR1 SNHLY and CDR2 FYNNEI. CDR3 in DNA: TGTGCCAGCAGCGCTACTAGCGGGGCGATCAAGAGGCAGTATTTT. Encoded protein: CASSATSGAIKRQYF.

The chain joins TRBV29-1 to TRBJ2-4; TRBD1 matches 9 bases. CDR1 is SQVTM, CDR2 ANQGSEA, per germline. The CDR3 length is 14 residues. With V trimmed by 7 bases and J by 6 bases, 10 bases remained unmatched. CDR3 sequence reads: CSALRDRVSNIQYF. In DNA form, the CDR3 reads TGCAGCGCCCTCCGGGACAGGGTTTCAAACATTCAGTACTTC. Complete variable domain (other parts from reference TRBV29-1 and TRBJ2-4): SAVISQKPSRDICQRGTSLTIQCQVDSQVTMMFWYRQQPGQSLTLIATANQGSEATYESGFVIDKFPISRPNLTFSTLTVSNMSPEDSSIYLCSALRDRVSNIQYFGAGTRLSVL.

The V gene is TRBV12-3 or TRBV12-4, the J gene TRBJ1-3; D is undetermined. Trimming left V 5 bases short and J 2 bases short, with 7 bases between. This CDR3 comprises 13 residues. The CDR3, as DNA: TGTGCCAGCAGTGTCAGGACTGGAAACACCATATATTTT. Translated: CASSVRTGNTIYF.